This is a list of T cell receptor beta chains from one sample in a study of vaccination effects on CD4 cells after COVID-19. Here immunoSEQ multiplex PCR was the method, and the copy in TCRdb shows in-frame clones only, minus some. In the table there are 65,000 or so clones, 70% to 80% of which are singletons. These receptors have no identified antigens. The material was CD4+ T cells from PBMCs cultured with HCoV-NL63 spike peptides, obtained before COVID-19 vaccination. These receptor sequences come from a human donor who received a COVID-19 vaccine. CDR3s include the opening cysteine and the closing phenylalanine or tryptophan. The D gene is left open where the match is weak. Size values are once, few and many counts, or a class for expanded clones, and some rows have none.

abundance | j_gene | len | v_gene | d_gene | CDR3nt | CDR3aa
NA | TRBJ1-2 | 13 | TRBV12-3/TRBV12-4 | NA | TGTGCCAGCAGATCGGACAGCAACTATGGCTACACCTTC | CASRSDSNYGYTF
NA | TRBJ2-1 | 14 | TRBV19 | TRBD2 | TGTGCCAGAAAAAGACTAGCGTCCTACAATGAGCAGTTCTTC | CARKRLASYNEQFF
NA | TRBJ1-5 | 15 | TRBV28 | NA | TGTGCCAGCAGTTTAGGTCAGCGATTCAATCAGCCCCAGCATTTT | CASSLGQRFNQPQHF
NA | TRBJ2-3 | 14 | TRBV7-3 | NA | TGTGCCAGCAGCCCGCGGGCAGTCACAGATACGCAGTATTTT | CASSPRAVTDTQYF
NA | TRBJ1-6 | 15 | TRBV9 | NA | TGTGCCAGCAGCTCCCGAGGAGGAGATAATTCACCCCTCCACTTT | CASSSRGGDNSPLHF
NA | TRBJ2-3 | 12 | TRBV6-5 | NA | TGTGCCAGCAGTTTCCAAGCAGATACGCAGTATTTT | CASSFQADTQYF
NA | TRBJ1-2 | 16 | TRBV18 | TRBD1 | TGTGCCAGCTCACCCCGCGGGGACAGAGATCTCCGTGGCTACACCTTC | CASSPRGDRDLRGYTF
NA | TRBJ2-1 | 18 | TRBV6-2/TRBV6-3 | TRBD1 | TGTGCCAGCAGTTACTCAGGAACGGGACAGGGGATCCACAATGAGCAGTTCTTC | CASSYSGTGQGIHNEQFF
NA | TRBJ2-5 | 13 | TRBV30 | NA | TGTGCCTGGAGTGTACTAGCACAAGAGACCCAGTACTTC | CAWSVLAQETQYF
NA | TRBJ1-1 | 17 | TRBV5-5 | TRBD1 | TGTGCCAGCAGCCCAAAAGCACGGGACAGCATGAACACTGAAGCTTTCTTT | CASSPKARDSMNTEAFF
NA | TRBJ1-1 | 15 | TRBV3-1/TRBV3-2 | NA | TGTGCCAGCAGCCAAGGACCGCCCATGAACACTGAAGCTTTCTTT | CASSQGPPMNTEAFF
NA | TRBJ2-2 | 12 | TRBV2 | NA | TGTGCCAGCAGAACAGGAGCCGGGGAGCTGTTTTTT | CASRTGAGELFF
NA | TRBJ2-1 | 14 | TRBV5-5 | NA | TGTGCCAGCAGCTTCTCGTCGTTTACGGCGGAGCAGTTCTTC | CASSFSSFTAEQFF
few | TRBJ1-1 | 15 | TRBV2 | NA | TGTGCCAGCAGTGAAAGGGGATTTGGCAACACTGAAGCTTTCTTT | CASSERGFGNTEAFF
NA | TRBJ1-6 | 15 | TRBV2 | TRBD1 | TGTGCCAGCACAGGGGGGGTCTCCTATAATTCACCCCTCCACTTT | CASTGGVSYNSPLHF
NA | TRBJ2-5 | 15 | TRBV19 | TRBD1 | TGTGCCAGTAGTATAGACCAGACAGGGGGAAGGAGCCAGTACTTC | CASSIDQTGGRSQYF
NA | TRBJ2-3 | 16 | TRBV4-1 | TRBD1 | TGCGCCAGCAGCCAATCCGGACAGGCTGTCCCAGATACGCAGTATTTT | CASSQSGQAVPDTQYF
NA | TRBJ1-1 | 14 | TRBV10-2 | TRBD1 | TGCGCCAGCAGTGAGTTGCAGGGGGCATCTGAAGCTTTCTTT | CASSELQGASEAFF
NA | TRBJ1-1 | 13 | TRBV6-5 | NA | TGTGCCAGCAGTCCAGTAATGAACACTGAAGCTTTCTTT | CASSPVMNTEAFF
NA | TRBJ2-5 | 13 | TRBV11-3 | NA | TGTGCCAGCAGCTTTGGAGGGAGAGAGACCCAGTACTTC | CASSFGGRETQYF
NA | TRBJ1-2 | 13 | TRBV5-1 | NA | TGCGCCAGCAGCACAGGTTCGTCGGATGGCTACACCTTC | CASSTGSSDGYTF
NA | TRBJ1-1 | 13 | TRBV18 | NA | TGTGCCAGCTCACCACCGGGTACGTTTGAAGCTTTCTTT | CASSPPGTFEAFF
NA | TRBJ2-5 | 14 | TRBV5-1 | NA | TGCGCCAGCAGCTTGGCTGGTCCCGAGGAGACCCAGTACTTC | CASSLAGPEETQYF
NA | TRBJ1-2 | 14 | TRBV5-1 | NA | TGCGCCAGCAGCCCGCAAACATCTAACTATGGCTACACCTTC | CASSPQTSNYGYTF
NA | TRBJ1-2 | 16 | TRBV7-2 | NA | TGTGCCAGCAGCCCCGACTCGGGCAGGTATCAAGATGGCTACACCTTC | CASSPDSGRYQDGYTF
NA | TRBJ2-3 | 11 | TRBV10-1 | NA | TGCGCCAGCAGTGATTGGGTTGCGCAGTATTTT | CASSDWVAQYF
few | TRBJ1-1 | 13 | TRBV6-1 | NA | TGTGCCAGCAGTGAAGGGGGGAGGACTGAAGCTTTCTTT | CASSEGGRTEAFF
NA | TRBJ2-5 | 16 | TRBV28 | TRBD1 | TGTGCCAGCAGTTTGCTCGGGACAGGGGCGCAAGAGACCCAGTACTTC | CASSLLGTGAQETQYF
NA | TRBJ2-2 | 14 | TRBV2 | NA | TGTGCCAGCGGAGGGGCTTGGAGCACCGGGGAGCTGTTTTTT | CASGGAWSTGELFF
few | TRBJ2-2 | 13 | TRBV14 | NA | TGTGCCAGCCGGTGGGGTATGAGCGGGGAGCTGTTTTTT | CASRWGMSGELFF
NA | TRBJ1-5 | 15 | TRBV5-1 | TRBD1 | TGCGCCAGCAGCTTGGCGGGACAGGGTGGTCAGCCCCAGCATTTT | CASSLAGQGGQPQHF
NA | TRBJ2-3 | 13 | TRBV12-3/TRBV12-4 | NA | TGTGCCAGCAGTTTAGCGGGGGCAGATACGCAGTATTTT | CASSLAGADTQYF
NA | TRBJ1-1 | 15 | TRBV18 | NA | TGTGCCAGCTCACTGGAGGGGATTGGGAACACTGAAGCTTTCTTT | CASSLEGIGNTEAFF
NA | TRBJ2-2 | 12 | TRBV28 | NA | TGTGCCAGCAGATTGGGGGAGGGGGAGCTGTTTTTT | CASRLGEGELFF
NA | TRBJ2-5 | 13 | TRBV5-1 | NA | TGCGCCAGCAGCTTGGGGATCCAAGAGACCCAGTACTTC | CASSLGIQETQYF
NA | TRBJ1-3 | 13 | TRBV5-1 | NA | TGCGCCAGCAGCTCTGGTGGGGGAAACACCATATATTTT | CASSSGGGNTIYF
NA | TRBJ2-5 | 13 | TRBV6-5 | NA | TGTGCCAGCAGTTACGGCGGCCCGGAGACCCAGTACTTC | CASSYGGPETQYF
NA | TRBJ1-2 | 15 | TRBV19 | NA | TGTGCCAGTAGTATGTCCTTCGGGGGCGGCTATGGCTACACCTTC | CASSMSFGGGYGYTF